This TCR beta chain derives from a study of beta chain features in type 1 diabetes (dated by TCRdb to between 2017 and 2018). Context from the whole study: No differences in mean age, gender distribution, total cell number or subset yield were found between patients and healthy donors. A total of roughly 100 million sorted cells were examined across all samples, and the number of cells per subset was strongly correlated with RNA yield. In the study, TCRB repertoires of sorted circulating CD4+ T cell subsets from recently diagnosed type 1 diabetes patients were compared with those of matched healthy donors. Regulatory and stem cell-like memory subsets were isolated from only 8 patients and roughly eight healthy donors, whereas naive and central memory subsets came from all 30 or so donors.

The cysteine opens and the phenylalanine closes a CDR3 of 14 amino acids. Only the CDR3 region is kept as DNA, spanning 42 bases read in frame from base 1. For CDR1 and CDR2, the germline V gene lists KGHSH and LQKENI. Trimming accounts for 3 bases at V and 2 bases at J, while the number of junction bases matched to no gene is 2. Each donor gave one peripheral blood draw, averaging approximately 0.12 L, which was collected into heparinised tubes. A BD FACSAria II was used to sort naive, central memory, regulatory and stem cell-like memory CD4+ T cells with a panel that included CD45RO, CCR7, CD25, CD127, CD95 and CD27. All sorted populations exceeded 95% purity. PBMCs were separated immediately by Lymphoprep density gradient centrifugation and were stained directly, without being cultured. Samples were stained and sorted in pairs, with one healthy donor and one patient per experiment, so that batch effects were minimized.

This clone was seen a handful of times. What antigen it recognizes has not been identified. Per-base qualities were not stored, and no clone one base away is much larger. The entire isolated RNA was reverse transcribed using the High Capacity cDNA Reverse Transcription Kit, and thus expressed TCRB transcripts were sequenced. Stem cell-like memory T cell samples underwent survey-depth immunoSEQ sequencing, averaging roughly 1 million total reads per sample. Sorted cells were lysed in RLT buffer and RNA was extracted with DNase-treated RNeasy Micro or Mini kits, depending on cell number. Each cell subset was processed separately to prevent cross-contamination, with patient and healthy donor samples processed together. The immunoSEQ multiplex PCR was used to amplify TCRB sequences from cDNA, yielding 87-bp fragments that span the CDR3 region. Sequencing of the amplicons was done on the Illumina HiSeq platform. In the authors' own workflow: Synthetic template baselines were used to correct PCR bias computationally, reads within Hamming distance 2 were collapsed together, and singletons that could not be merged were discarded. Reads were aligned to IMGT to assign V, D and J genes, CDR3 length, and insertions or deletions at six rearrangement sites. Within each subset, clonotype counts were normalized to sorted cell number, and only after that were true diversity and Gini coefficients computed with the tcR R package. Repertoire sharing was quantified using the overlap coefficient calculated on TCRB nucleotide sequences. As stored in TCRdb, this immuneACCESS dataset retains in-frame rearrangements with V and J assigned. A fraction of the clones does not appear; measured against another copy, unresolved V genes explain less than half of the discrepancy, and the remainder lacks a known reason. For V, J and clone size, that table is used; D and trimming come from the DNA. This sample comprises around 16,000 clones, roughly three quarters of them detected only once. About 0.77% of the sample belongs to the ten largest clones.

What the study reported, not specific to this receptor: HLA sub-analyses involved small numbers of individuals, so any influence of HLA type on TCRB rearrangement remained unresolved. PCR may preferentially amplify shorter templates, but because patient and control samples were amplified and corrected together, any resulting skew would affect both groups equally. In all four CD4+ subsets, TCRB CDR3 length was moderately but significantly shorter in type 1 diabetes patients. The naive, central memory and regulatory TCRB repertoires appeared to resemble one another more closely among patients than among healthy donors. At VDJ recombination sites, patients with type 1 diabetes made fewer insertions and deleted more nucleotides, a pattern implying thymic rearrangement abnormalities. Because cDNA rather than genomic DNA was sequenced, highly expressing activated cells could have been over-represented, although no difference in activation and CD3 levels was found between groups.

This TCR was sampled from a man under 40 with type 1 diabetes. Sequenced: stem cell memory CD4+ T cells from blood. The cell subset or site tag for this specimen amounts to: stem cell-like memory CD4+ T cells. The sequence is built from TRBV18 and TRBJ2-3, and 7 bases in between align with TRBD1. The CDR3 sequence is CASSPQGDTDTQYF. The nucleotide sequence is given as TGTGCCAGCTCACCGCAGGGGGACACAGATACGCAGTATTTT.